This TCR beta chain was documented in a study of regulatory T cells in long-lasting Graves disease. Notes on the study in general: Under persistent disease, TRBV28, TRBJ1-2 and TRBJ2-5 were used preferentially. Comparison showed that persistent patients shared more public clonotypes (under 3,000) than new patients (around 1,000).

To make TCR beta libraries, researchers used iRepertoire HTBI primers and Arm-PCR of CDR3 regions. How the authors handled the data: Samples revealed 50 to 70 TRBV and roughly 15 TRBJ segments. TCRdb ran MiXCR on the multiplex PCR reads and lists one entry per CDR3 protein. The V and J calls here are based on TCRdb, not the publication. This sample has 450,000 or so distinct CDR3 sequences, with about 20% found just once. This CDR3 region has 16 residues. V was shortened by 6 bases and J by 10 bases, with 22 bases between the two germline ends. The germline V gene encodes CDR1 MDHEN and CDR2 SYDVKM. Time point reported: persistent/refractory GD, antithyroid drugs over 5 years with positive TRAb. TCR sequences were obtained from RNA taken from PBMCs. EDTA tubes received approximately 9.8 milliliters of drawn peripheral blood. In this sample, this clonotype turned up many times. Its matching antigen is unknown.

This receptor was obtained from a female donor with Graves disease. Sequencing was performed on peripheral blood mononuclear cells (PBMCs), taken when the disease was refractory, from a patient treated with antithyroid drugs. The chain couples TRBV28 to TRBJ1-6; the D gene is possibly TRBD1 (5 bases). The CDR3 loop is CASSGAGGGLRSPLHF. The CDR3 coding sequence is TGTGCCAGCAGCGGGGCCGGGGGAGGTCTACGGTCACCCCTCCACTTT.